Following are 7 T cell receptor beta chains from one sample sequenced in a study of T cells in Graves' hyperthyroidism and ophthalmopathy. RNA transcripts provided the source from which TCR beta CDR3 regions were amplified. The HTBI set primed first-round TCR CDR3 RT-PCR. Using its own MiXCR run on the multiplex PCR reads, TCRdb lists one record per CDR3 protein. The top ten hold around 30% of the sample, which has about 270,000 distinct CDR3 sequences, 13% to 15% seen once. The sample comprised blood. These receptors came from a woman aged 45 to 65 with Graves' hyperthyroidism that later progressed to Graves' ophthalmopathy.

This clonotype has at least ten counts. The V call is TRBV2, the J call TRBJ2-1, with a possible D match to TRBD2 (6 bases). Germline-derived CDR1 and CDR2 are SNHLY and FYNNEI. The CDR3 has 16 residues. Trimming removed 0 bases at V and 5 bases at J, with 14 bases between. The chain's CDR3 is CASSEAPGLIDNEQFF. The CDR3 region has the DNA TGTGCCAGCAGTGAAGCGCCGGGACTCATCGACAATGAGCAGTTCTTC.

The gene calls are TRBV7-2 and TRBJ1-1, with TRBD1 identical over 8 bases. This CDR3 has 15 residues. Germline-derived CDR1 and CDR2 are SGHTA and FQGNSA. After removal of 5 bases from V and 1 base from J, the junction contained 6 bases not matched to a gene. The CDR3 here is CASSLQGARNTEAFF. The CDR3 coding sequence is TGTGCCAGCAGCCTTCAGGGGGCCCGGAACACTGAAGCTTTCTTT. The variable domain in full, completed from reference TRBV7-2 and TRBJ1-1, reads GAGVSQSPSNKVTEKGKDVELRCDPISGHTALYWYRQSLGQGLEFLIYFQGNSAPDKSGLPSDRFSAERTGGSVSTLTIQRTQQEDSAVYLCASSLQGARNTEAFFGQGTRLTVV.

There are many counts of this clonotype. This sequence joins TRBV27 and TRBJ2-4, with no clear D. Trimming stripped 4 bases from V and 0 bases from J, with 13 bases between. CDR3 length: 16 amino acids. Germline lookup yields CDR1 MNHEY and CDR2 SMNVEV (reference sequence). The CDR3 reads CASSYSAAQAKNIQYF. The DNA of the CDR3 is TGTGCCAGCAGTTATTCGGCAGCGCAAGCCAAAAACATTCAGTACTTC.

This clonotype was picked up many times. This sequence joins TRBV27 and TRBJ2-7, with D tentatively TRBD1 (5 bases). The CDR3 is made up of 13 amino acids. V lost 1 base and J 3 bases, leaving 7 bases between the germline ends. Germline values: CDR1 MNHEY, CDR2 SMNVEV (reference sequence). The CDR3 DNA sequence: TGTGCCAGCAGTTTATGGGGCAACTACGAGCAGTACTTC. Translating it yields CASSLWGNYEQYF.

This clonotype was seen many times. The gene calls are TRBV7-9 and TRBJ2-7; D is possibly TRBD1 or TRBD2 (5 bases each). This CDR3 is built from 14 residues. Germline V gene data show CDR1 as SEHNR and CDR2 as FQNEAQ (reference sequence). Trimming stripped 5 bases from V and 0 bases from J, with 11 bases between. The CDR3 spells CASSPGPNSYEQYF. The DNA for the CDR3 is TGTGCCAGCAGCCCGGGACCAAACTCCTACGAGCAGTACTTC.

This clonotype has more than one count but fewer than ten. The chain employs TRBV5-1 and TRBJ1-4; 7 bases are shared with TRBD1. Germline CDR1 is SGHRS and CDR2 is YFSETQ. The V segment lost 2 bases and the J segment 4 bases; nucleotides outside the gene matches: 2. The CDR3 spans 14 residues. For the CDR3, the DNA is TGCGCCAGCAGCTTAGGGACAGATAATGAAAAACTGTTTTTT. It codes for CASSLGTDNEKLFF.

This clonotype was observed at least ten times. The chain combines TRBV27 with TRBJ2-7; perhaps TRBD2 as D (7 bases). V was shortened by 7 bases and J by 5 bases, with 21 bases between the two germline ends. CDR1 MNHEY and CDR2 SMNVEV come from the germline V gene (reference sequence). The CDR3 has 15 residues. The CDR3 region is CASNLRSGGPNEQYF. Here the CDR3 DNA reads TGTGCCAGCAATCTCCGGTCGGGGGGCCCCAACGAGCAGTACTTC.